Below, 6 T cell receptor beta chains from the same sample are listed, as sequenced in a study of T cell changes during pregnancy in multiple sclerosis. Sequenced by immunoSEQ multiplex PCR; TCRdb stores in-frame clones only, minus some. In the table there are around 56,000 clones, roughly 94% of which are singletons. The sample was CD8+ T cells from peripheral blood mononuclear cells, taken after pregnancy. The receptors derive from a female donor with multiple sclerosis, enrolled in a pregnancy study.

The V call is TRBV14, the J call TRBJ2-3; D possibly corresponds to TRBD1 (6 bases). The CDR3 runs to 14 residues. V was cut by 3 bases and J by 4 bases, with 11 bases left in between. CDR1 is SGHDN and CDR2 is FVKESK in the germline V gene. As DNA, the CDR3 is TGTGCCAGCAGCCAGACGACAGGTCCAGATACGCAGTATTTT. Protein: CASSQTTGPDTQYF. Drawing the rest from reference TRBV14 and TRBJ2-3, the complete variable domain is EAGVTQFPSHSVIEKGQTVTLRCDPISGHDNLYWYRRVMGKEIKFLLHFVKESKQDESGMPNNRFLAERTGGTYSTLKVQPAELEDSGVYFCASSQTTGPDTQYFGPGTRLTVL.

The chain has TRBV27 and TRBJ2-2; 8 nucleotides line up with TRBD2. This CDR3 region has 16 residues. Germline trimming cut 4 bases from V and 0 bases from J; bases unmatched to any gene: 4. Germline CDR1 reads MNHEY; CDR2 reads SMNVEV (reference sequence). As DNA, the CDR3 is TGTGCCAGCAGTTCTCTTAGCGGGACGAACACCGGGGAGCTGTTTTTT. Amino acids: CASSSLSGTNTGELFF.

The V gene is TRBV7-3, the J gene TRBJ2-1, with 7 bases fitting TRBD1. This CDR3 comprises 15 residues. Germline V CDR1 and CDR2: SGHTA, FQGTGA. The J segment lost 4 bases and the V segment lost 2 bases, leaving 5 bases of the junction unmatched. The CDR3 nucleotides read TGTGCCAGCAGCTTACTGACAGGGCCATACAATGAGCAGTTCTTC. This translates into CASSLLTGPYNEQFF.

This chain joins TRBV21-1 and TRBJ2-7; the table gives TRBD2 as D, unverified against the DNA. TRBV21-1 is a pseudogene locus. CDR3 length equals 15 residues. CDR3 amino acids: CASSPASVIVYEQYF. CDR3 coding DNA: TGTGCCAGCAGCCCTGCTAGCGTAATCGTCTACGAGCAGTACTTC.

CDR3 sequence reads: CASSVGSTAYEQYF. CDR3 in DNA: TGTGCCAGCAGCGTAGGGAGCACCGCCTACGAGCAGTACTTC. The chain is built from TRBV9 and TRBJ2-7, with D hard to call. The CDR3 has 14 amino acids. The V gene's germline CDR1 is SGDLS and CDR2 YYNGEE. Trimming took 0 bases from V and 2 from J, leaving 9 bases between them.

The rearrangement uses TRBV5-1 and TRBJ2-7; D might be TRBD2 (6 bases). The CDR3 is 14 residues long. Trimming removed 7 bases from V and 3 bases from J, with 17 bases in between. Germline-derived CDR1 and CDR2 are SGHRS and YFSETQ. The CDR3 DNA follows: TGCGCCAGCCGCCCGGGACTTACTAACTACGAGCAGTACTTC. This translates into CASRPGLTNYEQYF.